This section outlines one T cell receptor (beta chain) sequence together with its context. Its specificity is not known. These data belong to a study of post-analysis software for immune sequencing data. Study-level findings and limits: Under F measure analysis, samples from one preparation batch co-clustered strongly. In multiple sclerosis, normalized Chao1 diversity was significantly below that of controls.

Carried by the TCR beta cDNA libraries were unique molecular identifiers. A single record per CDR3 protein comes from TCRdb applying MiXCR to the PCR reads. The sample shows around 770,000 distinct CDR3 sequences, more than 45% of them seen only once. This TCR came from a girl aged 5 to 17 with multiple sclerosis. Sequenced material: blood.

The CDR3 sequence: CASSQNRPTERTNYGYTF. The CDR3 DNA reads TGTGCCAGCAGCCAAAACCGCCCGACGGAGCGAACTAACTATGGCTACACCTTC. The chain is built from TRBV5-5 and TRBJ1-2; D uncertain. The germline gives CDR1 SGHKS, CDR2 YYEKEE (reference sequence). The CDR3 runs to 18 residues. V lost 4 bases to trimming and J lost 0 bases, with 22 bases between them.